These 3 T cell receptor beta chains were sequenced from one sample in a study of blood T cell repertoires in COVID-19. Using immunoSEQ multiplex PCR, the repertoire was profiled, and TCRdb retains in-frame clones only, with some absent. Here the sample spans 200,000 to 250,000 clones, around nine tenths being singletons. Sequencing was done on a sample of peripheral blood. Receptors were obtained from a woman aged 55-70 years with acute or convalescent COVID-19.

This chain joins TRBV9 and TRBJ1-3; D is perhaps TRBD1 (5 bases). V lost 0 bases and J lost 8, with 9 bases in between. This CDR3 comprises 13 residues. Germline CDR1 is SGDLS and CDR2 is YYNGEE. CDR3: CASSVAGKDTIYF. In nucleotides, the CDR3 is TGTGCCAGCAGCGTAGCAGGGAAGGACACCATATATTTT.

V usage is TRBV3-1 (or the pseudogene TRBV3-2) and J usage is TRBJ2-1; 7 bases map to TRBD2. In germline, CDR1 is LGHDT, CDR2 YNNKEL (reference sequence). The junction had 8 bases not matched to a gene; V was cut back by 5 bases and J by 4 bases. The CDR3 has 15 residues. The CDR3 here is CASSIRDYLYNEQFF. DNA for the CDR3: TGTGCCAGCAGCATCCGGGACTACCTATACAATGAGCAGTTCTTC.

The CDR3 bases are TGTGCCAGCAGCTCGTTAAATACAGGGGGCGGCCAAGAGACCCAGTACTTC. Protein: CASSSLNTGGGQETQYF. The chain couples TRBV13 to TRBJ2-5; 9 positions agree with TRBD1. The CDR3 loop spans 17 amino acids. Germline CDR1 is PRHDT and CDR2 is FYEKMQ (reference sequence). The junction had 10 bases not matched to a gene; V was cut back by 4 bases and J by 1 base.